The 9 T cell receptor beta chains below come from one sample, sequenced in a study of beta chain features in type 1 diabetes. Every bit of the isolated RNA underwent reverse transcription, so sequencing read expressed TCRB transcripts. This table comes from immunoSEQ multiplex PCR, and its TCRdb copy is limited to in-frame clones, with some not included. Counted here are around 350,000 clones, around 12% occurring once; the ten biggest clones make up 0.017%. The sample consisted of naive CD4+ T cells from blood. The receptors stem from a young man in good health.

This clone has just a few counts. The CDR3 nucleotides read TGTGCCAGCTCACGAGAGGGACTAGCGGGTAAAGCCAAAAACATTCAGTACTTC. This codes for CASSREGLAGKAKNIQYF. This rearrangement joins TRBV18 to TRBJ2-4, with 12 positions matching TRBD2. CDR3 length: 18 amino acids. Unmatched junction bases numbered 7, after V lost 4 bases and J lost 0 bases. Germline V gene data show CDR1 as KGHSH and CDR2 as LQKENI.

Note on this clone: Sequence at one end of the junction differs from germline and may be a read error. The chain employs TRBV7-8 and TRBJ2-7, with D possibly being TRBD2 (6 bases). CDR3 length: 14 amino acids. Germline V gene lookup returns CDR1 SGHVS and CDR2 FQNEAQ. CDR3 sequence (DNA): TGTGCCAGCAGCCCGGAGGGGCTGCCCGGGTCAGTACACTTC. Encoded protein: CASSPEGLPGSVHF.

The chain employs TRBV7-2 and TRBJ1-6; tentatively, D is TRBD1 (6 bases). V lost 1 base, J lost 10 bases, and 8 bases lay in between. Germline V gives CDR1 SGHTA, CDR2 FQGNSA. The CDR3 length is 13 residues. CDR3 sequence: CASSLDRESPLHF. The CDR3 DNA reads TGTGCCAGCAGCTTAGACAGGGAATCACCCCTCCACTTT.

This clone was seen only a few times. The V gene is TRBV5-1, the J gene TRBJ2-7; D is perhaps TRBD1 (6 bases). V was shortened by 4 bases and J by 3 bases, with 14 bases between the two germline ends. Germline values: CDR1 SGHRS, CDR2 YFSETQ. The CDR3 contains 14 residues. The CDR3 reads CASSEPDSYYEQYF. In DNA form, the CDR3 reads TGCGCCAGCAGCGAACCGGACAGCTACTACGAGCAGTACTTC.

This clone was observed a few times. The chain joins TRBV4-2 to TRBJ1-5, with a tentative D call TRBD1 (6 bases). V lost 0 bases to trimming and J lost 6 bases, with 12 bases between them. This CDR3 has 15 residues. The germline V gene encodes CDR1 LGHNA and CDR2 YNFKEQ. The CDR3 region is CASSQETGIGQPQHF. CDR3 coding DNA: TGTGCCAGCAGCCAAGAAACAGGGATCGGTCAGCCCCAGCATTTT.

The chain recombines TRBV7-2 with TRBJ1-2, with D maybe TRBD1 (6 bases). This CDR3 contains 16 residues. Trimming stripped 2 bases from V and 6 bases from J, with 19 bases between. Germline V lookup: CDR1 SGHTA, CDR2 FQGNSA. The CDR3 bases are TGTGCCAGCAGCTTAAGGTCAACTGGGGGCAAGGATGGCTACACCTTC. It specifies CASSLRSTGGKDGYTF.

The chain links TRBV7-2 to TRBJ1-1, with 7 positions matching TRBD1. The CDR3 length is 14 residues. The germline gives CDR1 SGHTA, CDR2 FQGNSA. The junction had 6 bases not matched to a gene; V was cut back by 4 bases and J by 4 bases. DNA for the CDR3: TGTGCCAGCAGCTACATGTCAGGGGGCACTGAAGCTTTCTTT. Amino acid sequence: CASSYMSGGTEAFF.

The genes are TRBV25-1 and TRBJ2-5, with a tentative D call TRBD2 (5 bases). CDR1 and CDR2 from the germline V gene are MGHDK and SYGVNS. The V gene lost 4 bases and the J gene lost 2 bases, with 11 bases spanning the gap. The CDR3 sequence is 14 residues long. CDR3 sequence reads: CASSGRRYQETQYF. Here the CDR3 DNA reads TGTGCCAGCAGTGGTCGGAGGTATCAAGAGACCCAGTACTTC. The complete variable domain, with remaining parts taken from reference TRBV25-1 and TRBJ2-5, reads EADIYQTPRYLVIGTGKKITLECSQTMGHDKMYWYQQDPGMELHLIHYSYGVNSTEKGDLSSESTVSRIRTEHFPLTLESARPSHTSQYLCASSGRRYQETQYFGPGTRLLVL.

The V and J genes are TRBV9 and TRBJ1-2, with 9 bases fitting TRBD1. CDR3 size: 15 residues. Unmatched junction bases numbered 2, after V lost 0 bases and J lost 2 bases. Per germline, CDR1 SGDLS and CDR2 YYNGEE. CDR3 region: CASSVETGGNYGYTF. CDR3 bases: TGTGCCAGCAGCGTAGAGACAGGGGGGAACTATGGCTACACCTTC.